This note documents a single TCR beta chain sequence. Its antigen remains unidentified. This sample was taken from a study of long-term antiretroviral therapy in people with HIV. General observations from the study: After ART, diversity increased yet remained lower than transplant donor controls. In HIV, the repertoires covered a tighter span of CDR3 lengths than in controls.

Donors each had at least one pre-ART PBMC sample and at least two post-ART ones. This CDR3 has 15 residues. Germline V CDR1 and CDR2: SNHLY, FYNNEI. Trimming pared 2 bases from V and 0 bases from J, leaving 10 bases between. Runs used v3.0 of the immunoSEQ assay and were done at survey level. Using immunoSEQ multiplex PCR, the repertoire was profiled, and TCRdb retains in-frame clones only, with some absent. The sample lists 14,000 or so clones, 75% to 85% occurring once. The receptor was isolated from a man aged 35-49 years with HIV. The V gene is TRBV2, the J gene TRBJ1-2, with D possibly being TRBD1 (6 bases). Here the sequenced sample was unsorted PBMCs, taken 3.1 years after starting antiretroviral therapy. For the CDR3, the DNA is TGTGCCAGCAGTGAACAGGGGACGACTAACTATGGCTACACCTTC. This encodes CASSEQGTTNYGYTF.